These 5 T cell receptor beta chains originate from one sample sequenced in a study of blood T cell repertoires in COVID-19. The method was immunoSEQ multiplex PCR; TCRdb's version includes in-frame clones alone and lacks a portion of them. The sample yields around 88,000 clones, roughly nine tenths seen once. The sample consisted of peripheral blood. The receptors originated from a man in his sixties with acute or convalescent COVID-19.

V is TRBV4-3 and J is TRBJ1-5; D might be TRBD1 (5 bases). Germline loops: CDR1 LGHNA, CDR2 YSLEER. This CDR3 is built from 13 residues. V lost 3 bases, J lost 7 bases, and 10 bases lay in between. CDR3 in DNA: TGCGCCAGCAGCCACGTCAAGGGGCAGCCCCAGCATTTT. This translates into CASSHVKGQPQHF.

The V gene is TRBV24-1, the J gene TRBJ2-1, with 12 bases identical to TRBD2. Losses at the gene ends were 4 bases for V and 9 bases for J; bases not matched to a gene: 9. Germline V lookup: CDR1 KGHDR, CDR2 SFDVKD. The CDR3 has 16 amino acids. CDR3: CATSDSRLAGVSEQFF. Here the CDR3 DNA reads TGTGCCACCAGTGACTCGAGACTAGCGGGAGTGAGTGAGCAGTTCTTC.

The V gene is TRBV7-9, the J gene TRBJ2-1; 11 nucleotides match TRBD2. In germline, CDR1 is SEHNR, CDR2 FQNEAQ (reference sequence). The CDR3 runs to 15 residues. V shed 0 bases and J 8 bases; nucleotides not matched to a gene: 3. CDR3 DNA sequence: TGTGCCAGCAGCTTAGCTAGCGGGAGGGGGTATGAGCAGTTCTTC. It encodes CASSLASGRGYEQFF.

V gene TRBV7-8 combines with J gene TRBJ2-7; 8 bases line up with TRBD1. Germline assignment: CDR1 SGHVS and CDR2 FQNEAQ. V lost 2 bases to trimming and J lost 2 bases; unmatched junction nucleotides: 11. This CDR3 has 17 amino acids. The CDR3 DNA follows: TGTGCCAGCAGCTTAAGGTCTTCGTGGGACAGGCCCTACGAGCAGTACTTC. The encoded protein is CASSLRSSWDRPYEQYF.

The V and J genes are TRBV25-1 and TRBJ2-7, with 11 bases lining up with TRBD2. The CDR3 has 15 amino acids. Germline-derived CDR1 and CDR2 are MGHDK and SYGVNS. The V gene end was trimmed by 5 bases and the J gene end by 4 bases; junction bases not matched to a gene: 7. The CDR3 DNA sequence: TGTGCCAGCAGTTCAGCTAGCGGGAGGTGGTACGAGCAGTACTTC. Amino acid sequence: CASSSASGRWYEQYF.